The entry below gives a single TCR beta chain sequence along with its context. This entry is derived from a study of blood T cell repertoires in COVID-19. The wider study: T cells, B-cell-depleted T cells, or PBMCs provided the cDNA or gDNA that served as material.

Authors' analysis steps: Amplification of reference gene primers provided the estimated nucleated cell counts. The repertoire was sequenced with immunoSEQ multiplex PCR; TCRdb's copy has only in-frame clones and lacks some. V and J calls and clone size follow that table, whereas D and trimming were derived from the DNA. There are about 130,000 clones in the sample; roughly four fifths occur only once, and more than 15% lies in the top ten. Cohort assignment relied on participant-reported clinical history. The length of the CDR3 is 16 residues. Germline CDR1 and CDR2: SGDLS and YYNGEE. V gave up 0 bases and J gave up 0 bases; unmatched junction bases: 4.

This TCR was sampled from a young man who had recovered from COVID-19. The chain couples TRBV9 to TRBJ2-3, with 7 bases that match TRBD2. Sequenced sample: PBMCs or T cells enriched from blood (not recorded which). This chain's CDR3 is CASSVAAGTSTDTQYF. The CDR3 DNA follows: TGTGCCAGCAGCGTAGCAGCGGGGACTAGCACAGATACGCAGTATTTT.